This TCR beta chain is from a study of OX40 agonist ivuxolimab in advanced cancers. Looking at the study overall: Patient treatment consisted of intravenous ivuxolimab administration every 2 weeks at 0.01 to 10 mg/kg.

Study-wide results and limits: Some of the lowest clonal expansion was seen in partial responders at 0.1-3.0 mg/kg.

Sampled blood was obtained at baseline, cycle 4 day 1, and cycle 7 day 1. TCRdb keeps only in-frame clones here, not all; method: immunoSEQ multiplex PCR. The data show 25,000 to 35,000 clones, with 75% to 90% seen just once and 38% held by the top ten. This clone occurred once. As yet, its antigen is unknown. Here the sequenced sample was CD4+ or CD8+ T cells sorted from blood, taken in a trial of the OX40 agonist ivuxolimab. The sequence was collected from an adult with an advanced solid tumor such as melanoma, head and neck, liver or kidney cancer.

The CDR3 nucleotides are TGTGCCAGTACCCACTTAACCCGGACTAGCGGGAGACCGAACACCGGGGAGCTGTTTTTT. It codes for CASTHLTRTSGRPNTGELFF. This rearrangement joins TRBV19 to TRBJ2-2, with TRBD2 identical over 13 bases. Germline loops: CDR1 LNHDA, CDR2 SQIVND (reference sequence). V lost 7 bases to trimming and J lost 0 bases; unmatched junction nucleotides: 14. This CDR3 has 20 residues.